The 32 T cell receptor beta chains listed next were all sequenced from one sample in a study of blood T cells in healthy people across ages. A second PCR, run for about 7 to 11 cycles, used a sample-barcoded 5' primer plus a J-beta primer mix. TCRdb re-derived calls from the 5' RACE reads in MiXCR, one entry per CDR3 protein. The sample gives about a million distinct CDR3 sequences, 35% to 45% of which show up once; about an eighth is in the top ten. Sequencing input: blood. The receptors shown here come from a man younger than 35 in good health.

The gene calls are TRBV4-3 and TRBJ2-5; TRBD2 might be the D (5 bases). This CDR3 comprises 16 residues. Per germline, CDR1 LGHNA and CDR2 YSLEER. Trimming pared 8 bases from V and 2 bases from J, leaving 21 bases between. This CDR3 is CASSKGVGKPQETQYF. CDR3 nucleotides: TGCGCCAGCTCCAAGGGAGTTGGCAAACCTCAAGAGACCCAGTACTTC.

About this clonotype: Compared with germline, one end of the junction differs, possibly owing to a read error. The CDR3: CVSSPTGINGMNTEAFF. The CDR3 region has the DNA TGTGTCAGCAGCCCGACAGGGATAAACGGTATGAACACTGAAGCTTTCTTT. The chain joins TRBV7-3 to TRBJ1-1; the match to TRBD1 covers 7 bases. This CDR3 region has 17 residues. The germline V gene encodes CDR1 SGHTA and CDR2 FQGTGA.

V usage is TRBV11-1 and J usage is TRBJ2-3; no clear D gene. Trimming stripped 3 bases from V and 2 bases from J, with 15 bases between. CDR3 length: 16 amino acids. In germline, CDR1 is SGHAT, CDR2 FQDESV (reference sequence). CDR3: CASSLVGTATTDTQYF. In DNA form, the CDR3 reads TGTGCCAGCAGCTTGGTGGGTACCGCCACCACAGATACGCAGTATTTT.

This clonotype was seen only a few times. This CDR3 is CASSFALGPETQYF. The CDR3 nucleotides are TGTGCCAGCAGTTTCGCACTCGGCCCCGAGACCCAGTACTTC. V is TRBV12-3 or TRBV12-4 and J is TRBJ2-5; D is unclear. This CDR3 spans 14 amino acids. Trimming stripped 3 bases from V and 5 bases from J, with 13 bases between.

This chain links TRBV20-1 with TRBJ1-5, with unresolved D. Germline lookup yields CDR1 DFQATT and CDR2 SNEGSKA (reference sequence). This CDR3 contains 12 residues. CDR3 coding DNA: TGCAGACCCATAGGCTGGGCTCAGCCCCAGCATTTT. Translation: CRPIGWAQPQHF.

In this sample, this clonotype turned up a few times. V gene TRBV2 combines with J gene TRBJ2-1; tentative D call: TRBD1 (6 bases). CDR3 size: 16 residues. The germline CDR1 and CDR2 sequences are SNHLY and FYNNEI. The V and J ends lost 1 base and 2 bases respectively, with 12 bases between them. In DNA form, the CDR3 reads TGTGCCAGCAGTGAAGTTAAGGGGGTTCCCTACAATGAGCAGTTCTTC. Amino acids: CASSEVKGVPYNEQFF.

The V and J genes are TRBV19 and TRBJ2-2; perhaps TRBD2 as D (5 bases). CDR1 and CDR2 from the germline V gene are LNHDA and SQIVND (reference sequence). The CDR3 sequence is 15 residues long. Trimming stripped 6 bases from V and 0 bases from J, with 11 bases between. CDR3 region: CASSLEVANTGELFF. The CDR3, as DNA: TGTGCCAGTAGCTTGGAGGTTGCGAACACCGGGGAGCTGTTTTTT.

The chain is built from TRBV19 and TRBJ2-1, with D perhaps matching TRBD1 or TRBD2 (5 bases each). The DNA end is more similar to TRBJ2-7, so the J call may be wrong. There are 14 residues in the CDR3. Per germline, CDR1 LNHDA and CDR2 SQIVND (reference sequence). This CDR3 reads CASSRGAGSNEQYF. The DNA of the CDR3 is TGTGCCAGTAGTAGAGGGGCAGGGAGCAATGAGCAGTACTTC.

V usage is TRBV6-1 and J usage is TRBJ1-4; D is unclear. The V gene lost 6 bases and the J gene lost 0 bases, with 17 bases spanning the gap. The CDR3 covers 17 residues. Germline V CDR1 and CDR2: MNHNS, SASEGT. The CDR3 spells CASSTFSSGATNEKLFF. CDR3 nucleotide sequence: TGTGCCAGCAGCACTTTTTCGAGTGGTGCAACTAATGAAAAACTGTTTTTT.

The CDR3 nucleotides read TGCAGTGCAACCCGGACAGGGAATGAAAAACTGTTTTTT. It is translated as CSATRTGNEKLFF. V and J are TRBV20-1 and TRBJ1-4, with 8 positions matching TRBD1. The germline V gene has CDR1 DFQATT and CDR2 SNEGSKA (reference sequence). The CDR3 extends over 13 amino acids. The V segment lost 6 bases and the J segment 5 bases; nucleotides outside the gene matches: 5.

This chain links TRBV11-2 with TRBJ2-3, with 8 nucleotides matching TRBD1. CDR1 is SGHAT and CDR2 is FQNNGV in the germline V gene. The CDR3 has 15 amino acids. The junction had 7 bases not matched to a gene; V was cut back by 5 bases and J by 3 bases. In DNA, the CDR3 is TGTGCCAGCAGCGCCGGACAGGGTAGAACAGATACGCAGTATTTT. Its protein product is CASSAGQGRTDTQYF.

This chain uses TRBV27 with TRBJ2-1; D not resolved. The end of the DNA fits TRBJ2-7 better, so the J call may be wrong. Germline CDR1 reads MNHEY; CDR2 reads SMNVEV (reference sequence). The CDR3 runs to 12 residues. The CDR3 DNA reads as TGTGCCATCCTTCGATCCTACAATGAGCAGTACTTC. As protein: CAILRSYNEQYF.

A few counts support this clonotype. The CDR3 sequence is CASRPTSDQNIQYF. Written as DNA, the CDR3 is TGTGCCAGCAGGCCTACTAGCGACCAAAACATTCAGTACTTC. V usage is TRBV6-5 and J usage is TRBJ2-4; 7 bases map to TRBD2. CDR3 length: 14 amino acids. J gave up 5 bases and V 6 bases, and 7 bases lay outside the gene matches. Germline V gives CDR1 MNHEY, CDR2 SVGAGI.

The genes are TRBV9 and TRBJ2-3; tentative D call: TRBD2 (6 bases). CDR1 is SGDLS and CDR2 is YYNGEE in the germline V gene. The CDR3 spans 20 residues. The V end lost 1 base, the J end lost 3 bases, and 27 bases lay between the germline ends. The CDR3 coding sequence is TGTGCCAGCAGCGTATCGGGGTCTGGCGGGGAGAGGCGTAGGACAGATACGCAGTATTTT. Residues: CASSVSGSGGERRRTDTQYF.

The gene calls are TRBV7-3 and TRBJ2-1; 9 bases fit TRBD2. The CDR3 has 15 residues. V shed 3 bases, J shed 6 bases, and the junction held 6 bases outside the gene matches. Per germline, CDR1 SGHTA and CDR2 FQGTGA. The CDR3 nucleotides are TGTGCCAGCAGCTTTACCCTAGCGGGGACCAATGAGCAGTTCTTC. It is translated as CASSFTLAGTNEQFF.

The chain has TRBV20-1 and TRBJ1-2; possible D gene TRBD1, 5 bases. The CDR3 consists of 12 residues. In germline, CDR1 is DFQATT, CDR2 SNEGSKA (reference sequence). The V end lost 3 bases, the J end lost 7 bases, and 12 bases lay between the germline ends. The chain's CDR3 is CSASRDESGYTF. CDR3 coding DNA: TGCAGTGCTAGTAGGGACGAGTCTGGCTACACCTTC.

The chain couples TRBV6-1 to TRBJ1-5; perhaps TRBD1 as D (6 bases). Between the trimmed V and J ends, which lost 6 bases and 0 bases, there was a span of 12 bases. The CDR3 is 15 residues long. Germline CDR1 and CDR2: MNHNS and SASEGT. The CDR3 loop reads CASRGGQNSNQPQHF. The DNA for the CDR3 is TGTGCCAGCAGAGGAGGACAGAATAGCAATCAGCCCCAGCATTTT.

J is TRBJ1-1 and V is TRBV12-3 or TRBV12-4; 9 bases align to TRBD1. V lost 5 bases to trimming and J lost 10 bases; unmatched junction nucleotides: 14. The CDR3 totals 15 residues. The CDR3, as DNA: TGTGCCAGCAGTCTCCGCGATACAGGGGGCCCAGTAGCTTTCTTT. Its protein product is CASSLRDTGGPVAFF.

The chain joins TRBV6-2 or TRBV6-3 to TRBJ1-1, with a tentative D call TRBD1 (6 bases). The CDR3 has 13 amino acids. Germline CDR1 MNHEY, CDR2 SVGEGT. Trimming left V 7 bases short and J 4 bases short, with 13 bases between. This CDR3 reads CASTEQGFTEAFF. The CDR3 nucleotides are TGTGCCAGCACTGAACAGGGATTCACTGAAGCTTTCTTT.

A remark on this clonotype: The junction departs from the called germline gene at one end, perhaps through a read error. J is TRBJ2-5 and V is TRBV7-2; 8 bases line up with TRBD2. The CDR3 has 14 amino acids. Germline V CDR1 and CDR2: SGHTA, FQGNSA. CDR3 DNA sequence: TGTGCCAGCGGCTTAGGTGGACTAGCAGGAGAACAGTACTTC. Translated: CASGLGGLAGEQYF.

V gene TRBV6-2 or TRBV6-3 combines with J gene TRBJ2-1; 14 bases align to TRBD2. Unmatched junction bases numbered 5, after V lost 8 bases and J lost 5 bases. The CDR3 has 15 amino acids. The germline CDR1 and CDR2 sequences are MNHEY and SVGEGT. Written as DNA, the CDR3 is TGTGCCAGCGGTACGGGACTAGCGGGGGACAATGAGCAGTTCTTC. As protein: CASGTGLAGDNEQFF.

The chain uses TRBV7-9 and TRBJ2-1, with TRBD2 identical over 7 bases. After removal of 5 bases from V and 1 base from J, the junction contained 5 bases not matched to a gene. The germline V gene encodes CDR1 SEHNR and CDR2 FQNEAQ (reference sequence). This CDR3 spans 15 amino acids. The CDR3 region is CASSPAGPSYNEQFF. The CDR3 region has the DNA TGTGCCAGCAGCCCAGCGGGGCCTTCCTACAATGAGCAGTTCTTC.

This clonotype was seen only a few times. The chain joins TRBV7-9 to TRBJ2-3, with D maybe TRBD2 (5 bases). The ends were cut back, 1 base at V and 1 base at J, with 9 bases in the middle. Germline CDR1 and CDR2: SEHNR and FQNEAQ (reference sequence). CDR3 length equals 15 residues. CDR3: CASSLGGLGTDTQYF. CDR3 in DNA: TGTGCCAGCAGCTTAGGAGGGCTCGGCACAGATACGCAGTATTTT. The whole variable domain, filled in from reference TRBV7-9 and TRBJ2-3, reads DTGVSQNPRHKITKRGQNVTFRCDPISEHNRLYWYRQTLGQGPEFLTYFQNEAQLEKSRLLSDRFSAERPKGSFSTLEIQRTEQGDSAMYLCASSLGGLGTDTQYFGPGTRLTVL.

In DNA form, the CDR3 reads TGTGCCAGCAGCGAAACGGGACTTAAGAACACTGAAGCTTTCTTT. It specifies CASSETGLKNTEAFF. This chain connects TRBV3-1 to TRBJ1-1; weak D call: TRBD1 (5 bases). Per the germline V gene, CDR1 is LGHDT and CDR2 is YNNKEL (reference sequence). The V end lost 5 bases, the J end lost 1 base, and 14 bases lay between the germline ends. This CDR3 is 15 amino acids long.

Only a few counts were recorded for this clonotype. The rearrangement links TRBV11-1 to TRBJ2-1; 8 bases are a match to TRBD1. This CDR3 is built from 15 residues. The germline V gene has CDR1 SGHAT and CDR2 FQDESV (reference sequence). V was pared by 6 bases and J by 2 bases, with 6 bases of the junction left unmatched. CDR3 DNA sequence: TGTGCCAGCAGTTTGAGGGACAGGACCTACAATGAGCAGTTCTTC. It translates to CASSLRDRTYNEQFF.

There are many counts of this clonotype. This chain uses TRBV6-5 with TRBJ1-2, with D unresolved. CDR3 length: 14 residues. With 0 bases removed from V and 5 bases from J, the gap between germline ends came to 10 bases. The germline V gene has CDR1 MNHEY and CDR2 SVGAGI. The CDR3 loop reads CASSYSTPIYGYTF. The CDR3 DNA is TGTGCCAGCAGTTACTCGACACCGATTTATGGCTACACCTTC.

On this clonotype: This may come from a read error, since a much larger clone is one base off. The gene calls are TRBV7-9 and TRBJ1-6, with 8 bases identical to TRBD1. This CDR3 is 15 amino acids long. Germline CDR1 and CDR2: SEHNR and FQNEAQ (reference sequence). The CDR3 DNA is TGTGCCAGCAGCTTAGGGACAGGGAATAATTCACCCCCCCACTTT. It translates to CASSLGTGNNSPPHF.

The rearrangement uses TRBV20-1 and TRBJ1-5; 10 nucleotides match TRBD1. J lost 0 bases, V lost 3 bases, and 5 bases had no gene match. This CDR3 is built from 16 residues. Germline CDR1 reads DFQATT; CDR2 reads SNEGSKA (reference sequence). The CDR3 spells CSARGTGANSNQPQHF. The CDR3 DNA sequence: TGCAGTGCTAGGGGGACAGGGGCAAATAGCAATCAGCCCCAGCATTTT.

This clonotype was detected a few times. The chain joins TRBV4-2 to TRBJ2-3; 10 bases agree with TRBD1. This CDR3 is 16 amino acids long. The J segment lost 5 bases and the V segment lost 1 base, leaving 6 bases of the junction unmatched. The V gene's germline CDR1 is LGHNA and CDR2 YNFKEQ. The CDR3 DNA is TGTGCCAGCAGCCAAGGACAGGGGGCGGCACAAGATACGCAGTATTTT. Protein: CASSQGQGAAQDTQYF.

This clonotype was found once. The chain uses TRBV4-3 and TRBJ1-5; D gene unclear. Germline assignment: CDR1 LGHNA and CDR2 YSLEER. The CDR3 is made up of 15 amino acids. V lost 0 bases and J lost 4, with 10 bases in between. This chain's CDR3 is CASSQDGKGNQPQHF. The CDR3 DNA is TGCGCCAGCAGCCAAGATGGGAAGGGAAATCAGCCCCAGCATTTT.

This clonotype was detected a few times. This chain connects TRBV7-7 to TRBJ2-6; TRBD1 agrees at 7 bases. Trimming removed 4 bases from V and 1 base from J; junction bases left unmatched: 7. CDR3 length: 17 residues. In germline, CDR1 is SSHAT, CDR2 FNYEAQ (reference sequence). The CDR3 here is CASSSGQVLSGANVLTF. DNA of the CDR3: TGTGCCAGCAGCTCCGGACAGGTTCTTTCTGGGGCCAACGTCCTGACTTTC.

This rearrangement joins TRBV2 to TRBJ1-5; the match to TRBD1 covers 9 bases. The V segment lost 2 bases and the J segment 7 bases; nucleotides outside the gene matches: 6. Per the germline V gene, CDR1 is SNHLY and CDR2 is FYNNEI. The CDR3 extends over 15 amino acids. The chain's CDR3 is CASSESLGTGQPQHF. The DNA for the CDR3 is TGTGCCAGCAGTGAAAGTCTAGGGACAGGGCAGCCCCAGCATTTT.